Shown below are 6 T cell receptor beta chains from a single sample sequenced in a study of human T cells and chemical hapten exposure. Time point specified: patch test 1, 2 weeks after DPC sensitization. As for treatment: therapeutic diphenylcyclopropenone sensitization with weekly scalp DPC. MiXCR, applied by TCRdb to the RACE reads, yields one record per CDR3 protein. This sample carries about 360,000 distinct CDR3 sequences, approximately 6.9% of them seen once, and the ten largest clones take roughly 8%. This specimen consisted of whole blood, obtained in connection with sensitization to the hapten diphenylcyclopropenone (DPC). These receptors originate from a woman younger than 35 with alopecia areata. Some clones in this sample may be carry-over from other donors' samples.

The table lists this clonotype with many counts. The V call is TRBV6-5, the J call TRBJ2-7; D gene ambiguous. The CDR3 contains 15 residues. V gave up 0 bases and J gave up 0 bases, with 9 bases separating them. Germline values: CDR1 MNHEY, CDR2 SVGAGI. The CDR3 sequence is CASSYSGPSSYEQYF. The CDR3 coding sequence is TGTGCCAGCAGTTACTCCGGTCCGAGCTCCTACGAGCAGTACTTC.

This clonotype was picked up many times. The V gene is TRBV6-5, the J gene TRBJ1-1, with 7 bases lining up with TRBD1. The J segment lost 1 base and the V segment lost 8 bases, leaving 4 bases of the junction unmatched. The CDR3 extends over 13 amino acids. Germline V gene sequence: CDR1 MNHEY, CDR2 SVGAGI. The CDR3 coding sequence is TGTGCCAGCCAGGGACAGTCGAACACTGAAGCTTTCTTT. Translation: CASQGQSNTEAFF.

This clonotype was observed a handful of times. This sequence joins TRBV11-1 and TRBJ2-1; 7 bases fit TRBD2. CDR1 SGHAT and CDR2 FQDESV come from the germline V gene (reference sequence). V lost 0 bases, J lost 9 bases, and 8 bases stayed unmatched. This CDR3 contains 15 residues. The CDR3 here is CASSLAGTNEAEQFF. Written as DNA, the CDR3 is TGTGCCAGCAGCTTAGCCGGGACTAACGAGGCTGAGCAGTTCTTC. Variable domain in full (rest from reference TRBV11-1 and TRBJ2-1): EAEVAQSPRYKITEKSQAVAFWCDPISGHATLYWYRQILGQGPELLVQFQDESVVDDSQLPKDRFSAERLKGVDSTLKIQPAELGDSAMYLCASSLAGTNEAEQFFGPGTRLTVL.

The chain uses TRBV6-1 and TRBJ2-1, with 7 positions matching TRBD1. The germline V gene encodes CDR1 MNHNS and CDR2 SASEGT. Unmatched junction bases numbered 14, after V lost 6 bases and J lost 6 bases. This CDR3 has 16 residues. The DNA of the CDR3 is TGTGCCAGCAGCCGAGGTCGACAGGGAGTATTCAATGAGCAGTTCTTC. Translated: CASSRGRQGVFNEQFF.

This clonotype was counted only a few times. The rearrangement joins TRBV27 to TRBJ1-1, with D unresolved. V was cut by 8 bases and J by 0 bases, with 19 bases left in between. Germline V gene data show CDR1 as MNHEY and CDR2 as SMNVEV (reference sequence). The CDR3 has 16 amino acids. The CDR3 coding sequence is TGTGCCAGCTCTGCGGCAAAAGGACGGATGAACACTGAAGCTTTCTTT. Amino acids: CASSAAKGRMNTEAFF.

This clonotype was found a few times. The chain uses TRBV12-3 or TRBV12-4 and TRBJ2-7; possibly TRBD1 for D (5 bases). CDR3 length: 12 amino acids. Trimming left V 5 bases short and J 5 bases short, with 10 bases between. The DNA of the CDR3 is TGTGCCAGCAGTCCGGACACGGACGAGCAGTACTTC. The encoded protein is CASSPDTDEQYF.